This TCR beta chain came from a study of T cell clonality in common variable immunodeficiency. Study results and caveats: What drives increased CVID clonality needs T cell subpopulation sequencing. Shared TCRbeta clones were fewer between CVID subjects than controls.

Produced via immunoSEQ multiplex PCR; TCRdb's table is partial and in-frame only. Singletons are absent from the sample, which has 30,000 or so clones. In its sample, this clone was seen a few times. The antigen remains unidentified. Read coverage stops 3 residues before the CDR3 terminus; the germline J gene supplies the remainder. The CDR3 covers 13 residues. Germline CDR1 SEHNR, CDR2 FQNEAQ (reference sequence). This clonotype originated in a person aged 18 to 75 in good health. The sequenced sample was peripheral blood mononuclear cells. The J gene is TRBJ1-2, the V gene TRBV7-9; D is perhaps TRBD1 (5 bases). The CDR3 bases that were read are TGTGCCAGCAGTCCGGGGGGAGGCAATGAC. Its translation: CASSPGGGND. The CDR3 in its entirety is CASSPGGGNDYTF.